The 25 T cell receptor beta chains given below trace back to one sample, sequenced in a study of T cell repertoires in cytomegalovirus infection. TCRdb re-derived calls from the reads in MiXCR, one entry per CDR3 protein. The sample holds about 920,000 distinct CDR3 sequences, approximately 31% seen once. Their antigen targets remain unknown. The sample in question was cultured CD8+ T cells from PBMCs, obtained from culture after CMV antigen stimulation. The receptors here all came from a human donor in good health (CMV status not recorded). Some clones in this sample may be carry-over from other donors' samples.

This clonotype was observed many times. The J gene is TRBJ1-3, the V gene TRBV20-1, with TRBD1 matching over 9 bases. CDR1 is DFQATT and CDR2 is SNEGSKA in the germline V gene (reference sequence). CDR3 length: 16 residues. J gave up 2 bases and V 0 bases, and 5 bases lay outside the gene matches. The CDR3 nucleotides are TGCAGTGCTAGAGAGCGGGACAGGGAAACTGGAAACACCATATATTTT. Encoded protein: CSARERDRETGNTIYF.

The table lists this clonotype with a few counts. This chain uses TRBV12-3 or TRBV12-4 with TRBJ2-7; 9 bases map to TRBD1. The CDR3 is 12 amino acids. Trimming took 8 bases from V and 6 from J; bases not matched to a gene: 5. The CDR3 region is CASRGQGGEQYF. DNA of the CDR3: TGTGCCAGCCGGGGACAGGGAGGCGAGCAGTACTTC.

The V call is TRBV6-4, the J call TRBJ2-2, with D possibly being TRBD1 or TRBD2 (5 bases each). CDR3 length: 14 residues. The germline V gene has CDR1 MRHNA and CDR2 SNTAGT. The V gene lost 2 bases and the J gene lost 8 bases, with 12 bases spanning the gap. This CDR3 is CASSDSWGTGELFF. Here the CDR3 DNA reads TGTGCCAGCAGTGACAGCTGGGGGACGGGGGAGCTGTTTTTT.

The table lists this clonotype with many counts. The chain has TRBV27 and TRBJ1-5; D not resolved. Per germline, CDR1 MNHEY and CDR2 SMNVEV (reference sequence). This CDR3 spans 15 amino acids. V lost 6 bases to trimming and J lost 2 bases, with 14 bases between them. For the CDR3, the DNA is TGTGCCAGCAGCCCCTTGGGCGGAGGCAATCAGCCCCAGCATTTT. Translated, it gives CASSPLGGGNQPQHF.

The table lists this clonotype with a few counts. The gene calls are TRBV12-5 and TRBJ1-6; D call uncertain. The length of the CDR3 is 19 residues. From germline, CDR1 is LGHNT and CDR2 FRNRAP. With 0 bases removed from V and 0 bases from J, the gap between germline ends came to 15 bases. CDR3 nucleotide sequence: TGTGCTAGTGGTTTGGTATTAGGGCAACGAAGCTCCTATAATTCACCCCTCCACTTT. Translation: CASGLVLGQRSSYNSPLHF.

This clonotype has just a few counts. The V gene is TRBV6-5, the J gene TRBJ2-6, with D maybe TRBD2 (5 bases). The CDR3 extends over 18 amino acids. Per germline, CDR1 MNHEY and CDR2 SVGAGI. The germline V and J ends were trimmed by 1 base and 4 bases, with 17 bases remaining between them. DNA for the CDR3: TGTGCCAGCAGTTACTTGGACGGACTCCCCGGGGGGGCCAACGTCCTGACTTTC. This gives the protein CASSYLDGLPGGANVLTF.

This clonotype was observed many times. The chain couples TRBV7-9 to TRBJ1-5; D remains unclear. The germline gives CDR1 SEHNR, CDR2 FQNEAQ (reference sequence). This CDR3 region has 13 residues. Trimming took 5 bases from V and 11 from J, leaving 16 bases between them. As DNA, the CDR3 is TGTGCCAGCAGCCTTATCACCGGCGGGGCCCAGCATTTT. Translating it yields CASSLITGGAQHF.

This chain links TRBV29-1 with TRBJ2-3, with 12 bases that match TRBD2. The CDR3 spans 14 residues. Per the germline V gene, CDR1 is SQVTM and CDR2 is ANQGSEA. V shed 3 bases and J 6 bases; nucleotides not matched to a gene: 4. The CDR3 is CSVERLAGGDTQYF. CDR3 sequence (DNA): TGCAGCGTTGAGAGGCTAGCGGGAGGGGATACGCAGTATTTT.

The V gene is TRBV28, the J gene TRBJ1-1, with D tentatively TRBD1 (5 bases). This CDR3 is 14 amino acids long. V lost 4 bases and J 4 bases, leaving 13 bases between the germline ends. CDR1 and CDR2 (germline): MDHEN, SYDVKM. DNA for the CDR3: TGTGCCAGCAGTTCCTCAGGGATGCGCACTGAAGCTTTCTTT. It codes for CASSSSGMRTEAFF.

The gene calls are TRBV12-3 or TRBV12-4 and TRBJ2-7; D unresolved. V was trimmed by 6 bases and J by 3 bases, leaving 12 bases between them. There are 13 residues in the CDR3. This chain's CDR3 is CASSSVRDYEQYF. The CDR3, as DNA: TGTGCCAGCAGCTCCGTTAGAGACTACGAGCAGTACTTC.

The rearrangement joins TRBV6-2 or TRBV6-3 to TRBJ1-1; D perhaps matches TRBD1 (5 bases). Trimming shortened V by 5 bases and J by 0 bases, and 16 bases separated the two germline ends. The germline CDR1 and CDR2 sequences are MNHEY and SVGEGT. The CDR3 is 16 residues long. CDR3 protein: CASSRIGQGLNTEAFF. In DNA, the CDR3 is TGTGCCAGCAGTCGCATCGGGCAGGGCTTGAACACTGAAGCTTTCTTT.

The gene calls are TRBV6-1 and TRBJ1-5, with D maybe TRBD1 (5 bases). The germline V and J ends were trimmed by 2 bases and 9 bases, with 17 bases remaining between them. CDR3 length: 15 amino acids. Looked up from germline, CDR1 is MNHNS and CDR2 is SASEGT. CDR3 sequence (DNA): TGTGCCAGCAGTGAACGGCAGGGCCCCTATCGGCCCCAGCATTTT. This gives the protein CASSERQGPYRPQHF.

The J gene is TRBJ1-1, the V gene TRBV15; D may be TRBD1 (6 bases). Trimming took off 5 bases at V and 4 bases at J, with 17 bases between the two ends. The CDR3 totals 15 residues. Germline values: CDR1 LNHNV, CDR2 YYDKDF (reference sequence). CDR3 loop: CATSPFQGGGTEAFF. CDR3 DNA sequence: TGTGCCACCAGCCCATTCCAAGGGGGGGGCACTGAAGCTTTCTTT.

This CDR3 reads CASGASGELFF. The CDR3 DNA is TGTGCCAGTGGGGCGTCCGGGGAGCTGTTTTTT. V gene TRBV7-9 combines with J gene TRBJ2-2; the D gene is possibly TRBD1 (5 bases). Germline loops: CDR1 SEHNR, CDR2 FQNEAQ (reference sequence). V was shortened by 9 bases and J by 6 bases, with 8 bases between the two germline ends. This CDR3 has 11 amino acids.

This clonotype was observed many times. The rearrangement uses TRBV11-2 and TRBJ2-1; D assignment may be TRBD1 or TRBD2 (6 bases each). Per germline, CDR1 SGHAT and CDR2 FQNNGV. V was cut by 4 bases and J by 3 bases, with 13 bases left in between. CDR3 size: 15 residues. The CDR3 loop is CASSYQGTYYNEQFF. In nucleotides, the CDR3 is TGTGCCAGCAGCTACCAGGGGACTTACTACAATGAGCAGTTCTTC.

This clonotype has more than one count but fewer than ten. The chain links TRBV19 to TRBJ1-2; TRBD1 is a possible D gene (5 bases). Trimming shortened V by 7 bases and J by 6 bases, and 24 bases separated the two germline ends. Germline CDR1 is LNHDA and CDR2 is SQIVND (reference sequence). This CDR3 has 16 amino acids. CDR3 protein: CASTKGAVGVRHGYTF. CDR3 DNA sequence: TGTGCCAGTACAAAAGGGGCAGTAGGTGTACGACATGGCTACACCTTC.

This clonotype was seen just once. This may arise from a read error, as a much more abundant clone is one base away. V and J are TRBV24-1 and TRBJ2-2, with unresolved D. The V gene lost 4 bases and the J gene lost 4 bases, with 6 bases spanning the gap. The CDR3 totals 13 residues. CDR1 KGHDR and CDR2 SFDVKD come from the germline V gene. This chain's CDR3 is CATSEYRTGELFF. In nucleotides, the CDR3 is TGTGCCACCAGTGAATACCGCACCGGGGAGCTGTTTTTT.

The V and J genes are TRBV20-1 and TRBJ2-7, with 7 bases aligning to TRBD1. The CDR3 has 13 amino acids. Per the germline V gene, CDR1 is DFQATT and CDR2 is SNEGSKA (reference sequence). V trimming: 3 bases; J trimming: 0 bases; junction bases outside the gene matches: 2. CDR3 residues: CSARGQSSYEQYV. CDR3 coding DNA: TGCAGTGCTAGGGGACAGAGCTCCTACGAGCAGTACGTC.

This clonotype was seen a handful of times. CDR3 amino acids: CASADSTRETQYF. CDR3 DNA sequence: TGTGCCAGCGCGGACAGCACCCGGGAGACCCAGTACTTC. The genes are TRBV12-3 or TRBV12-4 and TRBJ2-5, with TRBD1 as a possible D gene (6 bases). The CDR3 is 13 residues long. Trimming took off 8 bases at V and 5 bases at J, with 15 bases between the two ends.

In its sample, this clonotype was seen a few times. The chain has TRBV12-3 or TRBV12-4 and TRBJ1-2; D call uncertain. The CDR3 is 9 residues long. Trimming shortened V by 7 bases and J by 7 bases, and 4 bases separated the two germline ends. This CDR3 is CASTPGYTF. The CDR3 region has the DNA TGTGCCAGCACTCCTGGCTACACCTTC.

The chain uses TRBV29-1 and TRBJ1-2, with D unclear. The CDR3 runs 13 residues. The V gene's germline CDR1 is SQVTM and CDR2 ANQGSEA. V was clipped by 6 bases and J by 0 bases, with 11 bases between them. In DNA, the CDR3 is TGCAGCGTCGGGGAGATAACTAACTATGGCTACACCTTC. Translating gives CSVGEITNYGYTF.

This chain uses TRBV10-1 with TRBJ2-3; D is unclear. Trimming shortened V by 2 bases and J by 2 bases, and 11 bases separated the two germline ends. In germline, CDR1 is WNHNN, CDR2 SYGVQD (reference sequence). The CDR3 has 15 amino acids. In DNA, the CDR3 is TGCGCCAGCAGTGAGGACCGGATAAACACAGATACGCAGTATTTT. Its translation: CASSEDRINTDTQYF.

This clonotype turned up a few times. The V gene is TRBV6-2 or TRBV6-3, the J gene TRBJ2-3; D possibly corresponds to TRBD2 (5 bases). Between the trimmed V and J ends, which lost 0 bases and 4 bases, there was a span of 14 bases. This CDR3 spans 16 amino acids. Germline CDR1 is MNHEY and CDR2 is SVGEGT. The CDR3 DNA sequence: TGTGCCAGCAGTTACTCTCCAATGGAGGTCCCAGATACGCAGTATTTT. Translating it yields CASSYSPMEVPDTQYF.

Ten or more counts support this clonotype. This chain connects TRBV7-2 to TRBJ2-5; 8 bases agree with TRBD2. Looked up from germline, CDR1 is SGHTA and CDR2 is FQGNSA. The trim removed 0 bases at V and 5 bases at J, leaving 11 bases unmatched. The CDR3 totals 17 residues. CDR3 sequence: CASSLARWTSSGETQYF. The CDR3 region has the DNA TGTGCCAGCAGCTTAGCGCGATGGACTAGCTCGGGGGAGACCCAGTACTTC.

This chain joins TRBV19 and TRBJ2-1, with no clear D. The CDR3 covers 15 residues. V dropped 3 bases and J dropped 4 bases, with 13 bases sitting between them. The germline CDR1 and CDR2 sequences are LNHDA and SQIVND (reference sequence). CDR3 amino acids: CASSISQFGYNEQFF. In DNA form, the CDR3 reads TGTGCCAGTAGTATTAGCCAGTTCGGGTACAATGAGCAGTTCTTC.